The source of this TCR beta chain is a study of T cell responses to AZD1222 COVID-19 vaccine. Study-wide results and limits: Clonal diversity was possibly underestimated, and the donors were mostly white British, with more females.

V shed 3 bases, J shed 0 bases, and the junction held 2 bases outside the gene matches. CDR1 is SGHDT and CDR2 is YYEEEE in the germline V gene. The length of the CDR3 is 16 residues. Assay used: immunoSEQ multiplex PCR; TCRdb lists only in-frame clones, some missing. The data show 250,000 to 300,000 clones, around 93% seen once. In regard to this clone: What it binds is unknown.

This rearrangement joins TRBV5-6 to TRBJ1-6; 8 bases align to TRBD1. The sample consisted of peripheral blood, taken 28 days after the second AZD1222 dose. The receptor was derived from an adult who received the AZD1222 COVID-19 vaccine. The DNA for the CDR3 is TGTGCCAGCAGCTGGACAGGGAGCTCCTATAATTCACCCCTCCACTTT. This sequence encodes CASSWTGSSYNSPLHF.